This T cell receptor (beta chain) originates from a study of cytomegalovirus exposure and HLA in healthy donors. Broader study findings: Follow-up analysis later connected one missense variant in DCLRE1C with trimming of TCR beta V- and J-genes. In an earlier analysis, about 87% or about 30%: the productive usage of most TCR beta V segments.

V lost 4 bases, J lost 2 bases, and 0 bases stayed unmatched. CDR1 and CDR2 (germline): GTSNPN, SVGIG (reference sequence). The CDR3 contains 13 residues. The PCR had 60 Vbeta and 13 Jbeta primers. This table comes from immunoSEQ multiplex PCR, and its TCRdb copy is limited to in-frame clones, with some not included. The profile shows 90,000 to 120,000 clones, roughly 85% of them singletons. About this clone: Its antigen is not identified.

Specimen: PBMCs. This rearrangement joins TRBV30 to TRBJ2-1; 9 nucleotides agree with TRBD2. This receptor was identified in a man aged 55 to 70 in good health and CMV-seropositive. The CDR3: CAWTSGAYNEQFF. Written as DNA, the CDR3 is TGTGCCTGGACTAGCGGGGCCTACAATGAGCAGTTCTTC.